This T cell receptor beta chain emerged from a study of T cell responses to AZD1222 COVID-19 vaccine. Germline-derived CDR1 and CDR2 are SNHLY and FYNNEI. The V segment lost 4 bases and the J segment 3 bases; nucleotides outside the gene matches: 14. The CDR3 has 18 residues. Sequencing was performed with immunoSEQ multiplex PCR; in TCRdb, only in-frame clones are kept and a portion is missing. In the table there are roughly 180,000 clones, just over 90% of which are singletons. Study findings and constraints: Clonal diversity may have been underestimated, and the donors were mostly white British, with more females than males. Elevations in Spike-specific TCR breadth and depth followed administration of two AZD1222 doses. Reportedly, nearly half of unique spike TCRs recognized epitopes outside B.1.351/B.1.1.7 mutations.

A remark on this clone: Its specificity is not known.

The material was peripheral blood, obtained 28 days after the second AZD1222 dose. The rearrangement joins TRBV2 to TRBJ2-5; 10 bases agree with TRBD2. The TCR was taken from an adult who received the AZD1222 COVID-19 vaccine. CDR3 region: CASSGFELAGGPEETQYF. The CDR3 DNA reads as TGTGCCAGCAGTGGCTTTGAGTTAGCGGGAGGTCCTGAAGAGACCCAGTACTTC.